Each of the 5 T cell receptor beta chains below was sequenced from the same sample in a study of glioma-infiltrating T cells. TCR alpha and beta CDR3 regions were amplified from RNA using iRepertoire nested multiplex PCR. TCRdb ran MiXCR on the multiplex PCR reads and lists one entry per CDR3 protein. This table has 150,000 to 200,000 distinct CDR3 sequences, 32% appearing once. Sequencing used glioma tissue, nonneoplastic brain tissue, or PBMCs (not recorded which). Every receptor here comes from a human donor with low-grade glioma or glioblastoma, undergoing nonglioma brain surgery, or in good health (not recorded which).

V gene TRBV4-1 combines with J gene TRBJ1-3; TRBD1 might be the D (5 bases). Germline V gives CDR1 MGHRA, CDR2 YSYEKL. This CDR3 contains 17 residues. V lost 6 bases, J lost 1 base, and 19 bases lay in between. CDR3 sequence reads: CASRPWGRETSGNTIYF. The CDR3 bases are TGCGCCAGCAGACCTTGGGGCAGGGAGACGTCTGGAAACACCATATATTTT.

For this clonotype: This may be a read error, as it is one base from a much larger clone. The chain carries TRBV4-2 and TRBJ2-3, with D possibly matching TRBD2 (6 bases). The V gene's germline CDR1 is LGHNA and CDR2 YNFKEQ. The length of the CDR3 is 14 residues. V lost 8 bases, J lost 4 bases, and 16 bases lay in between. In nucleotides, the CDR3 is TGTGCCAGCGCAGTGGGGGGATTGTCAGATACGCAGTATTTT. It is translated as CASAVGGLSDTQYF.

The chain carries TRBV12-3 or TRBV12-4 and TRBJ1-4; D might be TRBD1 (6 bases). V lost 7 bases and J 7 bases, leaving 10 bases between the germline ends. This CDR3 is 12 amino acids long. CDR3 residues: CASKGGGEKLFF. The CDR3 nucleotides are TGTGCCAGCAAGGGGGGAGGTGAAAAACTGTTTTTT.

Many counts were recorded for this clonotype. This chain joins TRBV24-1 and TRBJ2-1, with no clear D. In germline, CDR1 is KGHDR, CDR2 SFDVKD. The CDR3 totals 14 residues. V dropped 0 bases and J dropped 3 bases, with 5 bases sitting between them. The CDR3 DNA sequence: TGTGCCACCAGTGATTTGGCAGTCTACAATGAGCAGTTCTTC. Translation: CATSDLAVYNEQFF.

CDR3: CASSIGTRTYNEQFF. The CDR3 coding sequence is TGTGCCAGTAGTATAGGCACCAGAACCTACAATGAGCAGTTCTTC. This chain joins TRBV19 and TRBJ2-1; D gene uncertain. Trimming pared 1 base from V and 2 bases from J, leaving 9 bases between. The germline CDR1 and CDR2 sequences are LNHDA and SQIVND (reference sequence). The CDR3 is 15 amino acids.